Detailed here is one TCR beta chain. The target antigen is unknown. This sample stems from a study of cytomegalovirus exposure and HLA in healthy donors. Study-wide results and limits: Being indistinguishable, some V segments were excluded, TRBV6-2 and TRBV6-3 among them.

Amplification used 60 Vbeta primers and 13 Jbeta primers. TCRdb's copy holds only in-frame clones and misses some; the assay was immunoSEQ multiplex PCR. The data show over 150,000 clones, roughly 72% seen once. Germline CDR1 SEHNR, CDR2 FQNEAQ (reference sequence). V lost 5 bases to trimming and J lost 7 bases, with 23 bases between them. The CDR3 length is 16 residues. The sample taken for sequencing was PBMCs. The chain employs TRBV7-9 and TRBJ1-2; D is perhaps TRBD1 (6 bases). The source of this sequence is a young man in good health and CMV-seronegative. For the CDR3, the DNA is TGTGCCAGCAGCCTCACGATGCAGGGGACGGTGAGTGGCTACACCTTC. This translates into CASSLTMQGTVSGYTF. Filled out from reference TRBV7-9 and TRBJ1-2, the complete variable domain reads DTGVSQNPRHKITKRGQNVTFRCDPISEHNRLYWYRQTLGQGPEFLTYFQNEAQLEKSRLLSDRFSAERPKGSFSTLEIQRTEQGDSAMYLCASSLTMQGTVSGYTFGSGTRLTVV.